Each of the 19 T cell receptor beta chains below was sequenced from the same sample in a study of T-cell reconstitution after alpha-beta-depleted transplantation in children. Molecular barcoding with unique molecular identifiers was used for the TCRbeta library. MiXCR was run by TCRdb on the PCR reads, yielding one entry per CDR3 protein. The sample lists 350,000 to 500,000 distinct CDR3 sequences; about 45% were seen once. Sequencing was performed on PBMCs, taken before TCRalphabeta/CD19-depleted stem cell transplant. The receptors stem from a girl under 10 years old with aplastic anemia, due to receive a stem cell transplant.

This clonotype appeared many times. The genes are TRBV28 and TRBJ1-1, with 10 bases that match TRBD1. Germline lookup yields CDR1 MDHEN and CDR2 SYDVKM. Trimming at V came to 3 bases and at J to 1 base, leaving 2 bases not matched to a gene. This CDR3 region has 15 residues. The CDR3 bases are TGTGCCAGCAGTTTTCGGACAGGGGGGAACACTGAAGCTTTCTTT. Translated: CASSFRTGGNTEAFF.

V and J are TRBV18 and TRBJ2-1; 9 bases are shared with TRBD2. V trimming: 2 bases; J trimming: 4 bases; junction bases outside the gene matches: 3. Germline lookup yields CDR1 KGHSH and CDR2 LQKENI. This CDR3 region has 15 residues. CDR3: CASSPGLAPYNEQFF. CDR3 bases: TGTGCCAGCTCACCAGGACTAGCGCCATACAATGAGCAGTTCTTC.

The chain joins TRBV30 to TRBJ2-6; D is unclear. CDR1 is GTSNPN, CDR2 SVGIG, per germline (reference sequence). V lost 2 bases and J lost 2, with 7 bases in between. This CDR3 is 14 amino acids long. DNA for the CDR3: TGTGCCTGGAGTCAAGGTGCTGGGGCCAACGTCCTGACTTTC. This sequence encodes CAWSQGAGANVLTF.

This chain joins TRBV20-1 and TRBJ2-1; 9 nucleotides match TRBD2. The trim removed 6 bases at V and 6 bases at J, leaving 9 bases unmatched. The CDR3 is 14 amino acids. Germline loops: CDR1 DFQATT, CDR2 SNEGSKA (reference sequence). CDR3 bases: TGCAGTGCCCGCGGACTAGCGATAATCAATGAGCAGTTCTTC. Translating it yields CSARGLAIINEQFF.

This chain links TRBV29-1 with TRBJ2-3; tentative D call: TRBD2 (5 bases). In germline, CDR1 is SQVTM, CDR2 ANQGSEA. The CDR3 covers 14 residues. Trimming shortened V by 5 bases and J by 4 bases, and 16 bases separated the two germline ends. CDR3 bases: TGCAGCGTTACCCCAACGGGAACCCCAGATACGCAGTATTTT. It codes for CSVTPTGTPDTQYF.

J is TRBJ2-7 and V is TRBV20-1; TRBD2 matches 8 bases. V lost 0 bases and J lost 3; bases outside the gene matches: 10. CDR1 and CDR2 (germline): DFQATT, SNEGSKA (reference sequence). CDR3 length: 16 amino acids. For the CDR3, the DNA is TGCAGTGCTAGAGACTCGTATAGCGGGGTTTTCTACGAGCAGTACTTC. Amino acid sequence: CSARDSYSGVFYEQYF.

The CDR3 DNA is TGCAGTGCTCCCGGACTAGCGGGGACCCAGTACTTC. This gives the protein CSAPGLAGTQYF. The chain has TRBV20-1 and TRBJ2-5, with TRBD2 matching over 11 bases. This CDR3 has 12 amino acids. V lost 5 bases to trimming and J lost 7 bases; unmatched junction nucleotides: 3. The V gene's germline CDR1 is DFQATT and CDR2 SNEGSKA (reference sequence).

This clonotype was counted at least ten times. CDR3 residues: CATSWGVGNQPQHF. The CDR3 DNA reads TGTGCCACCAGCTGGGGGGTCGGCAATCAGCCCCAGCATTTT. The V gene is TRBV24-1, the J gene TRBJ1-5; D possibly corresponds to TRBD1 (5 bases). In germline, CDR1 is KGHDR, CDR2 SFDVKD. V lost 7 bases and J 2 bases, leaving 11 bases between the germline ends. CDR3 length: 14 residues.

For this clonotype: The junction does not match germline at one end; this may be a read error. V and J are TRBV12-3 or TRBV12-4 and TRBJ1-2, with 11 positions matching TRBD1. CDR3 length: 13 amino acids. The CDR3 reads CASSLGQGVGDTF. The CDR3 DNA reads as TGTGCCAGCAGTTTGGGACAGGGGGTTGGCGACACCTTC.

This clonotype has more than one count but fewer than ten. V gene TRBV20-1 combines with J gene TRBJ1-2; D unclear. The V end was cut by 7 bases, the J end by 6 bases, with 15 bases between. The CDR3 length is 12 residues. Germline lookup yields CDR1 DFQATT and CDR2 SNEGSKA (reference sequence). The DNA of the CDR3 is TGCAGTGTCCCCGCGAGGACGGATGGCTACACCTTC. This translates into CSVPARTDGYTF.

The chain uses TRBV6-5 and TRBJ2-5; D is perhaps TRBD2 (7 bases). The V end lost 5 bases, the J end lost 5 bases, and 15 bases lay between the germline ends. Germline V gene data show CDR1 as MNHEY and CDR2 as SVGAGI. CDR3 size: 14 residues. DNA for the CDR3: TGTGCCAGCAGTATCCGCGGGGGCGGGGAGACCCAGTACTTC. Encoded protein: CASSIRGGGETQYF.

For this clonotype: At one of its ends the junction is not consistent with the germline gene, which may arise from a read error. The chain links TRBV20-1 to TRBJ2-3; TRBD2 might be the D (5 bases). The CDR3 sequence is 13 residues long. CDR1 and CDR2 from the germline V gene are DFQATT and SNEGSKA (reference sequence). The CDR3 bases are TGCAGTACTAGATGGGTTAGCACAGATACGCAGTATTTT. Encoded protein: CSTRWVSTDTQYF.

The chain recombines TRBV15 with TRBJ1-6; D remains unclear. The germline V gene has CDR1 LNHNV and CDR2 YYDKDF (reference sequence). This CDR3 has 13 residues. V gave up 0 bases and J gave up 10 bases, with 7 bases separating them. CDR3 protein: CATSRDSRSPLHF. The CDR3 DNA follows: TGTGCCACCAGCAGAGATTCGAGGTCACCCCTCCACTTT.

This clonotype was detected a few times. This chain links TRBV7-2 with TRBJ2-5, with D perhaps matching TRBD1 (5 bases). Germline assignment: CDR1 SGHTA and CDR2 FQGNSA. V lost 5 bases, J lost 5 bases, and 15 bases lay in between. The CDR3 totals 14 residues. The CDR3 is CASSIDRVRETQYF. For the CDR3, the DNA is TGTGCCAGCAGCATTGACAGAGTACGGGAGACCCAGTACTTC. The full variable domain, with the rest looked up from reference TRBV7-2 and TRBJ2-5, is GAGVSQSPSNKVTEKGKDVELRCDPISGHTALYWYRQSLGQGLEFLIYFQGNSAPDKSGLPSDRFSAERTGGSVSTLTIQRTQQEDSAVYLCASSIDRVRETQYFGPGTRLLVL.

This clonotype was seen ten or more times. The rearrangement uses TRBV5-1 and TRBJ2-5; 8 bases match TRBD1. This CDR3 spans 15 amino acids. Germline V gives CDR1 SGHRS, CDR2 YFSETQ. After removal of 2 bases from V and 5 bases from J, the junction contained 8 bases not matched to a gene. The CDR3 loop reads CASSFGDRYEETQYF. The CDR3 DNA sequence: TGCGCCAGCAGCTTCGGGGACAGGTATGAGGAGACCCAGTACTTC.

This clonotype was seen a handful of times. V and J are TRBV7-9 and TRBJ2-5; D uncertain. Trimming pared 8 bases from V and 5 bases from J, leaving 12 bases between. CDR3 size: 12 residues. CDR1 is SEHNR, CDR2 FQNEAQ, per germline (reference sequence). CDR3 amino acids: CASLKGGETQYF. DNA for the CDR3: TGTGCCAGCCTGAAGGGTGGGGAGACCCAGTACTTC.

The CDR3 protein is CAISQNPAGQETQYF. In nucleotides, the CDR3 is TGTGCCATCAGCCAAAACCCGGCCGGACAAGAGACCCAGTACTTC. The chain recombines TRBV10-3 with TRBJ2-5; D unresolved. The CDR3 contains 15 residues. Germline V CDR1 and CDR2: ENHRY, SYGVKD. Trimming cost V 6 bases and J 2 bases, with 16 bases left between them.

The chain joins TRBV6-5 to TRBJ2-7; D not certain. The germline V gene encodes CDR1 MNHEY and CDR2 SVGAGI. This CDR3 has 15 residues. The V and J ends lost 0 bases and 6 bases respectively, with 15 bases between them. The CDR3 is CASSYSVPGPGEQYF. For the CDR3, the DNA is TGTGCCAGCAGTTACTCCGTTCCCGGGCCAGGCGAGCAGTACTTC.

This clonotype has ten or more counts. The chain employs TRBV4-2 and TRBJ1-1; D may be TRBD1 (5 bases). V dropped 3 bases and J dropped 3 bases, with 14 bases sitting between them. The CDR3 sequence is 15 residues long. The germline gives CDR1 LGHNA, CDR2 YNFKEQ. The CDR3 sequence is CASSHDGTPHTEAFF. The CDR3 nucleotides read TGTGCCAGCAGCCACGATGGGACGCCGCACACTGAAGCTTTCTTT.